The entry that follows covers one T cell receptor (beta chain) sequence. Its specificity is not known. At the DNA level, this CDR3 is encoded by other sequences in the same sample as well. The germline CDR1 and CDR2 sequences are SGDLS and YYNGEE. With 2 bases removed from V and 0 bases from J, the gap between germline ends came to 9 bases. The CDR3 spans 14 residues. This sample was included in a study of cytomegalovirus exposure and HLA in healthy donors. It was with 60 Vbeta and 13 Jbeta primers that the PCR ran. TCRdb's copy holds only in-frame clones and misses some; the assay was immunoSEQ multiplex PCR. This sample carries fewer than 180,000 clones, around 60% of them seen once, and the ten largest clones take roughly 7%. Study outcomes and limitations: Excluded were some V segments that proved indistinguishable, including TRBV6-2 and TRBV6-3. A previous analysis found most TCR beta V segments productive roughly 90% or roughly 30% of the time.

The material sequenced was PBMCs. The V gene is TRBV9, the J gene TRBJ2-7; a weak D match, TRBD2 (6 bases). This TCR derives from a woman aged 60-75 years in good health and CMV-seropositive. The CDR3 loop is CASSVTGSSYEQYF. The DNA for the CDR3 is TGTGCCAGCAGCGTGACCGGGAGCTCCTACGAGCAGTACTTC.